Below are 8 T cell receptor beta chains sequenced from a single sample in a study of shared clonotypes between healthy human individuals. Assay: immunoSEQ multiplex PCR; the TCRdb copy retains only in-frame clones and omits some. The table has hundreds of thousands of clones, around 72% seen once. Sequencing was carried out using memory CD4+ T cells sorted from blood. Subset meaning: CD45RA-negative fraction. Receptors were obtained from a woman aged 30 to 39 in good health.

The chain uses TRBV5-5 and TRBJ1-2; maybe TRBD1 (5 bases). This CDR3 is built from 15 residues. Trimming shortened V by 4 bases and J by 3 bases, and 16 bases separated the two germline ends. Germline V lookup: CDR1 SGHKS, CDR2 YYEKEE (reference sequence). As DNA, the CDR3 is TGTGCCAGCAGCCCGGGACCAGCTCCGCACTATGGCTACACCTTC. This encodes CASSPGPAPHYGYTF.

This clone was seen just once. The chain joins TRBV27 to TRBJ2-7; D unresolved. The CDR3 is 14 residues long. V was shortened by 4 bases and J by 5 bases, with 15 bases between the two germline ends. The germline CDR1 and CDR2 sequences are MNHEY and SMNVEV (reference sequence). The CDR3 DNA follows: TGTGCCAGCAGTTCTGGTCTGATGCCTAACGAGCAGTACTTC. Encoded protein: CASSSGLMPNEQYF.

Of note for this clone: An end of the junction differs from the germline gene, which may be a read error. V is TRBV7-8 and J is TRBJ1-2; D is undetermined. The CDR3 totals 15 residues. Germline CDR1 is SGHVS and CDR2 is FQNEAQ. The CDR3 sequence is CASSLAELTNYGYTF. In DNA form, the CDR3 reads TGTGCCAGCAGCCTAGCGGAGCTGACTAACTATGGCTACACCTTC.

This chain links TRBV4-2 with TRBJ2-3, with 9 bases lining up with TRBD2. Per the germline V gene, CDR1 is LGHNA and CDR2 is YNFKEQ. CDR3 length equals 17 residues. Trimming cost V 1 base and J 3 bases; bases outside gene matches: 8. The CDR3 DNA sequence: TGTGCCAGCAGCCAAGGGTCCGGACTAGCGAAAACAGATACGCAGTATTTT. Protein sequence: CASSQGSGLAKTDTQYF.

This sequence joins TRBV19 and TRBJ2-7; 10 nucleotides line up with TRBD2. J lost 3 bases, V lost 3 bases, and 8 bases had no gene match. From germline, CDR1 is LNHDA and CDR2 SQIVND (reference sequence). This CDR3 comprises 16 residues. Here the CDR3 DNA reads TGTGCCAGTAGTATGAGCCTAGCGGGAGACTACTACGAGCAGTACTTC. Its translation: CASSMSLAGDYYEQYF.

V gene TRBV2 combines with J gene TRBJ2-5, with D perhaps matching TRBD2 (5 bases). The CDR3 is 14 residues long. Trimming took 6 bases from V and 9 from J, leaving 20 bases between them. Germline CDR1 is SNHLY and CDR2 is FYNNEI. For the CDR3, the DNA is TGTGCCAGCAGGAGAATGGCGGACCCCGGGGCCCAGTACTTC. It translates to CASRRMADPGAQYF.

CDR3 in DNA: TGTGCCAGTGCCGGGACAGGGGTCCACGAGCAGTACTTC. Translated: CASAGTGVHEQYF. The rearrangement uses TRBV19 and TRBJ2-7; 10 positions match TRBD1. Trimming removed 8 bases from V and 5 bases from J; junction bases left unmatched: 6. The CDR3 is made up of 13 amino acids. Germline V gives CDR1 LNHDA, CDR2 SQIVND (reference sequence).

The V call is TRBV5-1, the J call TRBJ2-1; TRBD2 is a possible D gene (5 bases). The CDR3 runs 18 residues. V was pared by 1 base and J by 0 bases, with 17 bases between. CDR1 is SGHRS and CDR2 is YFSETQ in the germline V gene. The CDR3 protein is CASSLYSGSISSYNEQFF. CDR3 sequence (DNA): TGCGCCAGCAGCTTGTATTCGGGATCCATTAGCTCCTACAATGAGCAGTTCTTC.